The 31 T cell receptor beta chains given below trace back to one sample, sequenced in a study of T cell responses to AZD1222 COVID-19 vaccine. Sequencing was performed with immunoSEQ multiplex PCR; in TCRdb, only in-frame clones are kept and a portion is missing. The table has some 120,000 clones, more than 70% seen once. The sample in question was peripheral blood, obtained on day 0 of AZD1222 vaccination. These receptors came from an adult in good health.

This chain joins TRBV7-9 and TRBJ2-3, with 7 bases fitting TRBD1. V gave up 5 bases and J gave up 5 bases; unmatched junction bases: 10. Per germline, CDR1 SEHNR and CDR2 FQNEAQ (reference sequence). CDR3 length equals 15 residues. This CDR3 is CASSPIGGRVDTQYF. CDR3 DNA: TGTGCCAGCAGCCCAATAGGGGGCCGGGTAGATACGCAGTATTTT.

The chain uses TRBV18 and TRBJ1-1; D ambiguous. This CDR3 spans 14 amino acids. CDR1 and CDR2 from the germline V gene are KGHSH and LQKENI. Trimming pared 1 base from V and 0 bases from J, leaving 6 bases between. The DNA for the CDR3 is TGTGCCAGCTCACCACAAAGGGTGAACACTGAAGCTTTCTTT. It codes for CASSPQRVNTEAFF.

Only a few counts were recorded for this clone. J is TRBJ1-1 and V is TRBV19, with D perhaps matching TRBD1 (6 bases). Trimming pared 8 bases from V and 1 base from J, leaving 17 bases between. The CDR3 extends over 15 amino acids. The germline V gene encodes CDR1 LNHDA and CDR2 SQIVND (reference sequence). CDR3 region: CASGKSGRGNTEAFF. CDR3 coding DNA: TGTGCCAGTGGGAAGTCGGGCAGGGGGAACACTGAAGCTTTCTTT.

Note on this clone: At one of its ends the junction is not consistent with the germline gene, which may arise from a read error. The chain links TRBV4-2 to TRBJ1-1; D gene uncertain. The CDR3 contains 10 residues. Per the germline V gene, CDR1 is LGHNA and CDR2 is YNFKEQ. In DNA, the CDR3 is TGCGCCAGCACCCGGACTGAAGCTTTCTTT. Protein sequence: CASTRTEAFF.

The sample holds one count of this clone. CDR3 protein: CASSLKGVNGYTF. CDR3 in DNA: TGTGCCAGCAGCTTGAAGGGGGTAAATGGCTACACCTTC. The chain couples TRBV5-6 to TRBJ1-2; tentatively, D is TRBD1 (6 bases). The length of the CDR3 is 13 residues. Germline loops: CDR1 SGHDT, CDR2 YYEEEE. The V end was cut by 1 base, the J end by 6 bases, with 10 bases between.

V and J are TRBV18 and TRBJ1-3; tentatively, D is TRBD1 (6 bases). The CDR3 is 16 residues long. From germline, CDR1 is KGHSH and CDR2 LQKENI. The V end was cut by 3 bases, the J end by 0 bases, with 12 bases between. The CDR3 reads CASSPGQPRSGNTIYF. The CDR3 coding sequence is TGTGCCAGCTCACCCGGACAGCCTCGCTCTGGAAACACCATATATTTT.

The CDR3 spells CASTNRGNTEAFF. CDR3 sequence (DNA): TGTGCCAGCACCAACAGGGGCAACACTGAAGCTTTCTTT. V is TRBV7-8 and J is TRBJ1-1; 7 bases map to TRBD1. The length of the CDR3 is 13 residues. V was pared by 7 bases and J by 2 bases, with 4 bases of the junction left unmatched. The germline CDR1 and CDR2 sequences are SGHVS and FQNEAQ.

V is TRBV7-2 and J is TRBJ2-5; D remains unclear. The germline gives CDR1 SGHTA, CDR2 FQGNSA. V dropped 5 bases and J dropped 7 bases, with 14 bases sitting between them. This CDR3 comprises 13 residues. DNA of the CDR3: TGTGCCAGCAGCCAAGACCCGGCCGGGACCCAGTACTTC. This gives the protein CASSQDPAGTQYF.

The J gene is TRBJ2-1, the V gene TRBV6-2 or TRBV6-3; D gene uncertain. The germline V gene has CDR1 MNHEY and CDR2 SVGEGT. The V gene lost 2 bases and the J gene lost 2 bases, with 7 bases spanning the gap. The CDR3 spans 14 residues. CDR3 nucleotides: TGTGCCAGCAGTTACACCCAGACCTACAATGAGCAGTTCTTC. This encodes CASSYTQTYNEQFF.

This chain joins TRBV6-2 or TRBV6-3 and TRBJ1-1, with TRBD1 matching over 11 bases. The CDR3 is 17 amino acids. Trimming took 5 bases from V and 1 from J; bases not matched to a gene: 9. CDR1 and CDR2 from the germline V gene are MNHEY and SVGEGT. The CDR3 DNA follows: TGTGCCAGCAGTCCCGGGACAGGGGGAAAGGCGAACACTGAAGCTTTCTTT. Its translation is CASSPGTGGKANTEAFF.

For the CDR3, the DNA is TGTGCCAGCAGTTACGACACTGAAGCTTTCTTT. Translated, it gives CASSYDTEAFF. The V call is TRBV6-5, the J call TRBJ1-1; D ambiguous. The CDR3 covers 11 residues. Trimming took off 2 bases at V and 3 bases at J, with 1 base between the two ends. Per germline, CDR1 MNHEY and CDR2 SVGAGI.

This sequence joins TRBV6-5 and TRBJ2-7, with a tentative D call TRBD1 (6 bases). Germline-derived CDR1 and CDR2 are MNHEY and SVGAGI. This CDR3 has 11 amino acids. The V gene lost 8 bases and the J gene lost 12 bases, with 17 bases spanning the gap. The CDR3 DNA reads TGTGCCAGCTCCGACAGGCGGTTGCTGTACTTC. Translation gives CASSDRRLLYF.

The CDR3 loop is CASSYPGGSGYTF. In DNA form, the CDR3 reads TGTGCCAGCAGTTACCCGGGGGGATCGGGCTACACCTTC. This chain uses TRBV6-2 or TRBV6-3 with TRBJ1-2; tentatively, D is TRBD1 (5 bases). CDR3 length equals 13 residues. Germline V CDR1 and CDR2: MNHEY, SVGEGT. Trimming shortened V by 2 bases and J by 8 bases, and 12 bases separated the two germline ends.

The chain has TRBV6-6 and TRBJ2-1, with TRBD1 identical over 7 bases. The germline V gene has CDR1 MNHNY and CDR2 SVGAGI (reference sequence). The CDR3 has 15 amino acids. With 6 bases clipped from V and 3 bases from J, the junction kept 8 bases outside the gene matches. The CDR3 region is CASRANDRVYNEQFF. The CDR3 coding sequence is TGTGCCAGCAGGGCCAACGACAGGGTCTACAATGAGCAGTTCTTC.

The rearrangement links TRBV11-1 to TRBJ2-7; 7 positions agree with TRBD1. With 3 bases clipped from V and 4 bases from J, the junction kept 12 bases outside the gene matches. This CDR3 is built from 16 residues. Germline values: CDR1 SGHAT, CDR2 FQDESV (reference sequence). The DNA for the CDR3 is TGTGCCAGCAGCTTGGGACAGTACAGTGCCATTTACGAGCAGTACTTC. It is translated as CASSLGQYSAIYEQYF.

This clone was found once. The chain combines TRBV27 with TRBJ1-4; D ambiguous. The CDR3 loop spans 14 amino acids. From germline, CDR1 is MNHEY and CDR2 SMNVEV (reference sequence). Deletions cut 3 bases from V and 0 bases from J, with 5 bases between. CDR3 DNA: TGTGCCAGCAGTTTTGGAGCAACTAATGAAAAACTGTTTTTT. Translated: CASSFGATNEKLFF.

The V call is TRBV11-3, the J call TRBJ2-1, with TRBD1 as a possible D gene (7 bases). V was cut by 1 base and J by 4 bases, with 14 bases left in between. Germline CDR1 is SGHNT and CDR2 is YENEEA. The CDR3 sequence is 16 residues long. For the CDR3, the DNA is TGTGCCAGCAGCTTAGGGGGGGACAGACCTTACAATGAGCAGTTCTTC. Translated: CASSLGGDRPYNEQFF.

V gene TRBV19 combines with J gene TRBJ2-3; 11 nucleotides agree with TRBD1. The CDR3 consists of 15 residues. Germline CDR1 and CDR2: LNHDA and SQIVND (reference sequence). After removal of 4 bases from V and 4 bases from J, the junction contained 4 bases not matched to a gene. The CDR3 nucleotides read TGTGCCAGTAGTAGCGGACAGGGGGCCGCAGATACGCAGTATTTT. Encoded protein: CASSSGQGAADTQYF.

The CDR3 loop reads CASSLDGQGTPGYGYTF. For the CDR3, the DNA is TGTGCCAGCAGCTTAGATGGACAGGGTACTCCTGGGTATGGCTACACCTTC. This chain connects TRBV13 to TRBJ1-2, with TRBD1 matching over 8 bases. The CDR3 covers 17 residues. With V trimmed by 1 base and J by 5 bases, 12 bases remained unmatched. In germline, CDR1 is PRHDT, CDR2 FYEKMQ (reference sequence).

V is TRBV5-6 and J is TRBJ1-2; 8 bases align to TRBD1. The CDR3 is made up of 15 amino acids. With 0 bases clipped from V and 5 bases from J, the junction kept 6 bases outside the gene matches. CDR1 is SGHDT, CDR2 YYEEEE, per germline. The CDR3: CASSLGTGFWYGYTF. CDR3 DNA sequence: TGTGCCAGCAGCTTGGGGACAGGGTTTTGGTATGGCTACACCTTC.

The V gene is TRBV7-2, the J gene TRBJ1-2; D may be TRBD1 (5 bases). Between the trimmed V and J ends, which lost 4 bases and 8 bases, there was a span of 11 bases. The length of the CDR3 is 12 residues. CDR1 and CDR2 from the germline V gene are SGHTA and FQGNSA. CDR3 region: CASSSRVVGYTF. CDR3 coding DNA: TGTGCCAGCAGCTCCAGGGTCGTGGGCTACACCTTC.

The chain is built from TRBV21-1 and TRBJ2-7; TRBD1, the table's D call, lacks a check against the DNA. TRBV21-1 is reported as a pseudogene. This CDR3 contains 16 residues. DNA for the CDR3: TGTGCCAGCAGCAAAGATCCGCCGGACAGGGAGTACGAGCAGTACTTC. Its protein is CASSKDPPDREYEQYF.

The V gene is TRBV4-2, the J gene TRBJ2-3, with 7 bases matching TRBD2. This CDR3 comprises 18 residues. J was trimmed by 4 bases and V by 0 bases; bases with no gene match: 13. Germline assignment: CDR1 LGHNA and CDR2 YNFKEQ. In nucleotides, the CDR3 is TGTGCCAGCAGCCAAGATATGTCTAGCGGTTTTGGAGCAGATACGCAGTATTTT. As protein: CASSQDMSSGFGADTQYF.

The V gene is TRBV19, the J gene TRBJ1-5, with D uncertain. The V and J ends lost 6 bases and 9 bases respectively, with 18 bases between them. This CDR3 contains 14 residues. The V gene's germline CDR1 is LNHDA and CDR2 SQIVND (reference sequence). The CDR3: CASRPPKNSGPQHF. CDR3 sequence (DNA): TGTGCCAGTAGGCCCCCCAAGAATTCCGGGCCCCAGCATTTT. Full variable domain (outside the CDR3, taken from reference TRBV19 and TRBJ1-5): DGGITQSPKYLFRKEGQNVTLSCEQNLNHDAMYWYRQDPGQGLRLIYYSQIVNDFQKGDIAEGYSVSREKKESFPLTVTSAQKNPTAFYLCASRPPKNSGPQHFGDGTRLSIL.

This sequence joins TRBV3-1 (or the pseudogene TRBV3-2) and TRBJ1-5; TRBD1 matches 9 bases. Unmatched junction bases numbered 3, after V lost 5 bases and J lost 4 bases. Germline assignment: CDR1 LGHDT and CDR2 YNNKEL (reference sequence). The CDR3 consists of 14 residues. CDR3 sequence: CASSVGQGNQPQHF. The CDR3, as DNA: TGTGCCAGCAGCGTCGGACAGGGGAATCAGCCCCAGCATTTT.

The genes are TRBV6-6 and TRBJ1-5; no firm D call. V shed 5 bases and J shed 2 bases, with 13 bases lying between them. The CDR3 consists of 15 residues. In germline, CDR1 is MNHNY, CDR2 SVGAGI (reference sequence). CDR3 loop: CASSRDIPRNQPQHF. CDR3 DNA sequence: TGTGCCAGCAGTCGCGACATTCCCCGCAATCAGCCCCAGCATTTT.

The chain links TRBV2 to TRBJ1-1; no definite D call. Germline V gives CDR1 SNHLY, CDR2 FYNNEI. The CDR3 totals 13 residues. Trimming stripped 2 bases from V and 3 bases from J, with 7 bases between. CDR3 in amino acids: CASSEQPHTEAFF. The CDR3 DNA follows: TGTGCCAGCAGTGAACAACCGCACACTGAAGCTTTCTTT.

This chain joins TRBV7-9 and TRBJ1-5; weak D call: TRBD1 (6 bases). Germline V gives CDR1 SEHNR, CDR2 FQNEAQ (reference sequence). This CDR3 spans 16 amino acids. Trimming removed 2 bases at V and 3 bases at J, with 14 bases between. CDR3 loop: CASSLNHGQNNQPQHF. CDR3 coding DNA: TGTGCCAGCAGCTTAAACCACGGACAGAACAATCAGCCCCAGCATTTT.

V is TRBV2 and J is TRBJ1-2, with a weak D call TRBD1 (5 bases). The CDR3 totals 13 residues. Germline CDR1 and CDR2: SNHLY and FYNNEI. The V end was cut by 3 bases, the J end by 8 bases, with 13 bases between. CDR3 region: CASSDAGGWGYTF. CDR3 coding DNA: TGTGCCAGCAGTGACGCCGGGGGATGGGGCTACACCTTC.

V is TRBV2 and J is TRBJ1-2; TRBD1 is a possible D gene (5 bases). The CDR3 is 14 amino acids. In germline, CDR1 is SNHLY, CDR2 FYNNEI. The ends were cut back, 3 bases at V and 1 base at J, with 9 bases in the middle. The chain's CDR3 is CASSDAGGNYGYTF. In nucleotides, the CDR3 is TGTGCCAGCAGTGATGCGGGGGGTAACTATGGCTACACCTTC.

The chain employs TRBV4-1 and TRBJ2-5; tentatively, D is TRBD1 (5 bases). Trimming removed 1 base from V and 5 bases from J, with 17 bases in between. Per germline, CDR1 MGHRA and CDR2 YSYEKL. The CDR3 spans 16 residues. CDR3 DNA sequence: TGCGCCAGCAGCCAAGGAGCGACTGCTCCAGGGGAGACCCAGTACTTC. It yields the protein CASSQGATAPGETQYF.